The 9 T cell receptor beta chains listed next were all sequenced from one sample in a study of T cell responses to AZD1222 COVID-19 vaccine. Repertoires were generated with immunoSEQ multiplex PCR, while TCRdb's copy carries only in-frame clones and drops some. The top ten clones hold roughly 3.2% of a sample with about 140,000 clones, just over 90% of them seen once. Here the sequenced sample was peripheral blood, taken on day 0 of AZD1222 vaccination. These receptors were obtained from an adult in good health.

The chain couples TRBV4-1 to TRBJ1-5, with TRBD1 as a possible D gene (6 bases). V lost 0 bases and J lost 0, with 18 bases in between. The CDR3 has 19 amino acids. Germline CDR1 reads MGHRA; CDR2 reads YSYEKL. DNA of the CDR3: TGCGCCAGCAGCCAAGATCTGGGCAGGGGTCCTCTTAGCAATCAGCCCCAGCATTTT. Protein product: CASSQDLGRGPLSNQPQHF.

Only one count was recorded for this clone. This CDR3 reads CASSRGGAYGYTF. The CDR3 DNA reads TGTGCCAGCAGTAGGGGGGGCGCCTATGGCTACACCTTC. The chain joins TRBV27 to TRBJ1-2; D might be TRBD1 (6 bases). The CDR3 length is 13 residues. V was clipped by 5 bases and J by 4 bases, with 11 bases between them. Germline CDR1 reads MNHEY; CDR2 reads SMNVEV (reference sequence).

The chain uses TRBV13 and TRBJ2-1; D gene unclear. V shed 5 bases and J shed 8 bases, with 7 bases lying between them. The CDR3 extends over 11 amino acids. Looked up from germline, CDR1 is PRHDT and CDR2 is FYEKMQ (reference sequence). Here the CDR3 reads CASSPSDEQFF. Written as DNA, the CDR3 is TGTGCCAGCAGCCCTTCCGATGAGCAGTTCTTC.

The gene calls are TRBV21-1 and TRBJ1-2; TRBD1, the table's D call, lacks a check against the DNA. TRBV21-1 is tagged as a pseudogene. The CDR3 runs 12 residues. The CDR3 DNA reads as TGTGCCAGCTGCGATAAGGGGTATGGCTACACCTTC. Its protein product is CASCDKGYGYTF.

V is TRBV5-1 and J is TRBJ2-3; 11 nucleotides match TRBD2. Germline CDR1 and CDR2: SGHRS and YFSETQ. The CDR3 is 17 amino acids. Trimming at V came to 3 bases and at J to 4 bases, leaving 10 bases not matched to a gene. CDR3 protein: CASSSSVTSGISDTQYF. The CDR3 coding sequence is TGCGCCAGCAGCTCCTCGGTGACTAGCGGGATTTCAGATACGCAGTATTTT.

The chain joins TRBV19 to TRBJ1-6, with D unclear. In germline, CDR1 is LNHDA, CDR2 SQIVND (reference sequence). The CDR3 contains 15 residues. Between the trimmed V and J ends, which lost 1 base and 8 bases, there was a span of 12 bases. The CDR3 sequence: CASSIVLGGDSPLHF. CDR3 in DNA: TGTGCCAGTAGTATAGTCCTGGGTGGTGATTCACCCCTCCACTTT.

This chain uses TRBV6-5 with TRBJ2-7; 9 bases are a match to TRBD1. Germline assignment: CDR1 MNHEY and CDR2 SVGAGI. The CDR3 consists of 14 residues. With V trimmed by 6 bases and J by 5 bases, 8 bases remained unmatched. The CDR3 loop is CASRSRDRVHEQYF. Written as DNA, the CDR3 is TGTGCCAGCAGATCCCGGGACAGGGTCCACGAGCAGTACTTC.

This CDR3 reads CASRENRNQPQHF. The CDR3, as DNA: TGTGCCAGCAGGGAAAACAGGAATCAGCCCCAGCATTTT. V gene TRBV2 combines with J gene TRBJ1-5; tentative D call: TRBD1 (5 bases). The V gene's germline CDR1 is SNHLY and CDR2 FYNNEI. Trimming cost V 6 bases and J 4 bases, with 10 bases left between them. CDR3 length: 13 amino acids.

J is TRBJ1-2 and V is TRBV7-2; 7 bases align to TRBD1. Looked up from germline, CDR1 is SGHTA and CDR2 is FQGNSA. CDR3 length equals 16 residues. Trimming at V came to 4 bases and at J to 4 bases, leaving 12 bases not matched to a gene. The CDR3, as DNA: TGTGCCAGCAGCTCCGACAGGGAGGGGTTAGGCTATGGCTACACCTTC. Its protein is CASSSDREGLGYGYTF.